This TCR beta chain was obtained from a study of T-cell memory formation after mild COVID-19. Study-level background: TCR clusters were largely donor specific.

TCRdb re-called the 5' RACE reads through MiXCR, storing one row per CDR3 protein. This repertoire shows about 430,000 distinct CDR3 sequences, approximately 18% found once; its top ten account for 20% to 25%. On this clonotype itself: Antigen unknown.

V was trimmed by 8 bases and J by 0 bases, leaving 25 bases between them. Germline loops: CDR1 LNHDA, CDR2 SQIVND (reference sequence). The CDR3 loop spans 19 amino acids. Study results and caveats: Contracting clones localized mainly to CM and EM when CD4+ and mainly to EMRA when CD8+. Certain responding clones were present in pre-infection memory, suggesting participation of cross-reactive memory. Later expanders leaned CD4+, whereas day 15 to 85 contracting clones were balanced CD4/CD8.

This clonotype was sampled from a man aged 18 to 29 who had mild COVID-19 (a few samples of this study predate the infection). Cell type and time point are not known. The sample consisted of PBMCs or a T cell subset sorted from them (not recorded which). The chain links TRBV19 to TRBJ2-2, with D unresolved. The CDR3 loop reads CASHETYKYLTPNTGELFF. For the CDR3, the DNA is TGTGCCAGTCACGAGACGTACAAATACCTAACCCCGAACACCGGGGAGCTGTTTTTT.